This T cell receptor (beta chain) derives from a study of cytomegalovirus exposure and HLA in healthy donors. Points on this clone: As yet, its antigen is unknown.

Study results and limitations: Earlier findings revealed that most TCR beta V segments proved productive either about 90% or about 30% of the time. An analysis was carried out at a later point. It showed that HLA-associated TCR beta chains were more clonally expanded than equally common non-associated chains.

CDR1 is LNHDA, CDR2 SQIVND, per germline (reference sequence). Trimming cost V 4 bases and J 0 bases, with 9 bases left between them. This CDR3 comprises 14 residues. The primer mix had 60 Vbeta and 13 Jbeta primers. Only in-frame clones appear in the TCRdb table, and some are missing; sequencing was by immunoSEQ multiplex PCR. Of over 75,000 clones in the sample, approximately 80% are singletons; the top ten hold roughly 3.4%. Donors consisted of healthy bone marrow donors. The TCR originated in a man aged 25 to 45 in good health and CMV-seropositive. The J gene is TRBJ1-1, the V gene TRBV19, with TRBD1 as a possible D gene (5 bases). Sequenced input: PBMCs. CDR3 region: CASSTRALNTEAFF. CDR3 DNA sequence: TGTGCCAGTAGTACCAGGGCCTTGAACACTGAAGCTTTCTTT.